The 28 T cell receptor beta chains reported below all come from one sample, sequenced in a study of Tregs in tolerant kidney transplant recipients (dated by TCRdb to about 2019). The library relied on the immunoSEQ multiplex PCR assay. Sourced from immuneACCESS, this table was stored by TCRdb with only in-frame sequences that have V and J called. A share of the clones is absent; for the studies checked, an unresolved V gene accounts for under half, and the remainder has no known explanation. Across this sample there are roughly 250,000 clones, with about 86% seen only once. The top ten constitute about 0.68% of the sample. Input material: CD4+ T cells from blood. Receptor source: a human donor in good health.

The chain is built from TRBV7-8 and TRBJ2-3; 10 bases match TRBD2. CDR3 length: 17 amino acids. Germline loops: CDR1 SGHVS, CDR2 FQNEAQ. V lost 2 bases and J lost 4; bases outside the gene matches: 9. The CDR3 DNA follows: TGTGCCAGCAGCTTAAGGTCTAGCGGGGGATACTCAGATACGCAGTATTTT. This encodes CASSLRSSGGYSDTQYF.

This clone was detected a few times. The chain combines TRBV4-1 with TRBJ1-2; D possibly corresponds to TRBD1 (6 bases). This CDR3 is 15 amino acids long. The V gene lost 4 bases and the J gene lost 4 bases, with 16 bases spanning the gap. Germline values: CDR1 MGHRA, CDR2 YSYEKL. The CDR3 nucleotides read TGCGCCAGCAGCCCCGGGGGCGAAAACATCTATGGCTACACCTTC. Translated: CASSPGGENIYGYTF.

V usage is TRBV11-2 and J usage is TRBJ2-1; 9 bases map to TRBD2. Trimming removed 3 bases from V and 6 bases from J; junction bases left unmatched: 6. The CDR3 is made up of 15 amino acids. Germline CDR1 and CDR2: SGHAT and FQNNGV. The DNA of the CDR3 is TGTGCCAGCAGCTTCCTAGCGGGAAGTGGCAATGAGCAGTTCTTC. It is translated as CASSFLAGSGNEQFF.

The V and J genes are TRBV11-2 and TRBJ2-3; 10 bases match TRBD2. The CDR3 is 17 amino acids. Germline V CDR1 and CDR2: SGHAT, FQNNGV. The junction had 10 bases not matched to a gene; V was cut back by 5 bases and J by 2 bases. The CDR3 DNA is TGTGCCAGCAGCCCAAGGACTAGCGGAGAATTCACAGATACGCAGTATTTT. Protein sequence: CASSPRTSGEFTDTQYF.

The chain joins TRBV6-5 to TRBJ2-1; D remains ambiguous. The CDR3 runs to 12 residues. CDR1 is MNHEY and CDR2 is SVGAGI in the germline V gene. V was trimmed by 6 bases and J by 4 bases, leaving 7 bases between them. CDR3 bases: TGTGCCAGCAGACGCAAATACAATGAGCAGTTCTTC. This encodes CASRRKYNEQFF.

CDR3 sequence: CASSPMGAGTSYEQYF. The CDR3 bases are TGTGCCAGCTCACCGATGGGGGCAGGGACTTCCTACGAGCAGTACTTC. This rearrangement joins TRBV18 to TRBJ2-7; the D gene could be TRBD1 or TRBD2 (6 bases each). CDR1 and CDR2 (germline): KGHSH, LQKENI. V lost 3 bases and J 1 base, leaving 16 bases between the germline ends. The CDR3 is made up of 16 amino acids.

The table lists this clone with a few counts. The rearrangement links TRBV30 to TRBJ2-1, with TRBD2 as a possible D gene (5 bases). The CDR3 loop spans 14 amino acids. Per the germline V gene, CDR1 is GTSNPN and CDR2 is SVGIG (reference sequence). V was trimmed by 2 bases and J by 3 bases, leaving 11 bases between them. CDR3 in DNA: TGTGCCTGGAGTCCTCAGCGGAGCTACAATGAGCAGTTCTTC. This gives the protein CAWSPQRSYNEQFF.

This clone was detected only once. The chain recombines TRBV6-5 with TRBJ2-7, with TRBD2 identical over 8 bases. CDR1 and CDR2 (germline): MNHEY, SVGAGI. Unmatched junction bases numbered 15, after V lost 11 bases and J lost 3 bases. This CDR3 is 15 amino acids long. CDR3 DNA: TGTGCCTCAAAACTGAGCGGGGGCCCAATCTACGAGCAGTACTTC. Protein product: CASKLSGGPIYEQYF.

The rearrangement links TRBV29-1 to TRBJ2-7; D is perhaps TRBD2 (5 bases). This CDR3 has 11 residues. The germline gives CDR1 SQVTM, CDR2 ANQGSEA. Trimming shortened V by 5 bases and J by 0 bases, and 5 bases separated the two germline ends. The CDR3 nucleotides are TGCAGCGTTCGGGACTCCTACGAGCAGTACTTC. Amino acids: CSVRDSYEQYF.

The chain joins TRBV11-2 to TRBJ1-1, with D hard to call. V lost 6 bases, J lost 1 base, and 12 bases lay in between. The CDR3 contains 14 residues. The V gene's germline CDR1 is SGHAT and CDR2 FQNNGV. CDR3 amino acids: CASSPQSRNTEAFF. In DNA form, the CDR3 reads TGTGCCAGCAGTCCGCAGTCCAGGAACACTGAAGCTTTCTTT.

This clone was observed a handful of times. The gene calls are TRBV5-1 and TRBJ2-1, with D perhaps matching TRBD1 (6 bases). The germline V and J ends were trimmed by 4 bases and 4 bases, with 15 bases remaining between them. Germline V CDR1 and CDR2: SGHRS, YFSETQ. The length of the CDR3 is 15 residues. CDR3 residues: CASSLDRMGYNEQFF. The DNA for the CDR3 is TGCGCCAGCAGCCTAGACAGGATGGGTTACAATGAGCAGTTCTTC.

Here the CDR3 reads CASSSWGLAGVRETQYF. The DNA for the CDR3 is TGTGCCAGCAGCTCCTGGGGTTTAGCGGGAGTCCGCGAGACCCAGTACTTC. This sequence joins TRBV5-6 and TRBJ2-5; 9 bases map to TRBD2. V was clipped by 3 bases and J by 5 bases; unmatched bases: 14. The germline V gene has CDR1 SGHDT and CDR2 YYEEEE. The CDR3 is made up of 17 amino acids.

V usage is TRBV7-9 and J usage is TRBJ2-7; unclear D gene. V was trimmed by 2 bases and J by 0 bases, leaving 14 bases between them. Germline V gene lookup returns CDR1 SEHNR and CDR2 FQNEAQ (reference sequence). This CDR3 has 16 amino acids. CDR3 sequence reads: CASSLWIGRDSYEQYF. The CDR3, as DNA: TGTGCCAGCAGCTTATGGATCGGGCGAGACTCCTACGAGCAGTACTTC.

The V and J genes are TRBV7-9 and TRBJ2-7; the match to TRBD1 covers 9 bases. The trim removed 11 bases at V and 1 base at J, leaving 15 bases unmatched. The CDR3 sequence is 16 residues long. Germline lookup yields CDR1 SEHNR and CDR2 FQNEAQ (reference sequence). CDR3 region: CAATGTGNLRSYEQYF. Written as DNA, the CDR3 is TGTGCCGCAACCGGGACAGGGAATTTGAGGTCCTACGAGCAGTACTTC.

This chain links TRBV20-1 with TRBJ2-7; 8 nucleotides align to TRBD2. J lost 3 bases, V lost 7 bases, and 2 bases had no gene match. Germline V lookup: CDR1 DFQATT, CDR2 SNEGSKA (reference sequence). The length of the CDR3 is 11 residues. CDR3 nucleotide sequence: TGCAGTGTTCTAGCGGGCTACGAGCAGTACTTC. This encodes CSVLAGYEQYF.

V usage is TRBV5-6 and J usage is TRBJ1-3; no firm D call. Trimming took 0 bases from V and 10 from J, leaving 11 bases between them. This CDR3 contains 13 residues. The germline V gene encodes CDR1 SGHDT and CDR2 YYEEEE. The CDR3 loop is CASSLGRPQTIYF. The CDR3 bases are TGTGCCAGCAGCTTGGGCAGACCCCAGACCATATATTTT. Together with reference TRBV5-6 and TRBJ1-3, the CDR3 gives the full variable domain: DAGVTQSPTHLIKTRGQQVTLRCSPKSGHDTVSWYQQALGQGPQFIFQYYEEEERQRGNFPDRFSGHQFPNYSSELNVNALLLGDSALYLCASSLGRPQTIYFGEGSWLTVV.

This chain uses TRBV1 with TRBJ2-5; the D call TRBD2 from the table was never checked on the DNA. TRBV1 is an annotated pseudogene. The CDR3 is 19 amino acids. CDR3: CTSSQDRPHSGGPEETQYF. The CDR3 coding sequence is TGCACCAGCAGCCAAGACAGACCCCATAGCGGGGGTCCGGAAGAGACCCAGTACTTC.

The chain recombines TRBV4-1 with TRBJ2-7; TRBD2 agrees at 10 bases. Germline values: CDR1 MGHRA, CDR2 YSYEKL. The CDR3 sequence is 16 residues long. With 0 bases clipped from V and 3 bases from J, the junction kept 5 bases outside the gene matches. DNA for the CDR3: TGCGCCAGCAGCCAAGAGGGCCCTAGCGGGAGCTACGAGCAGTACTTC. This encodes CASSQEGPSGSYEQYF.

V usage is TRBV19 and J usage is TRBJ1-1; D gene uncertain. Germline CDR1 and CDR2: LNHDA and SQIVND (reference sequence). The CDR3 totals 16 residues. V was cut by 2 bases and J by 3 bases, with 16 bases left in between. The DNA of the CDR3 is TGTGCCAGTAGTATATACGAGACGGGGAGGCACACTGAAGCTTTCTTT. This sequence encodes CASSIYETGRHTEAFF.

The rearrangement links TRBV30 to TRBJ2-7, with TRBD1 matching 9 bases. CDR1 is GTSNPN and CDR2 is SVGIG in the germline V gene (reference sequence). V trimming: 7 bases; J trimming: 3 bases; junction bases outside the gene matches: 16. The CDR3 is made up of 16 amino acids. CDR3 loop: CASPDGTGQGSYEQYF. CDR3 nucleotides: TGTGCCTCGCCAGACGGGACAGGGCAAGGGAGCTACGAGCAGTACTTC.

Note on this clone: Other DNA sequences of this sample code for an identical CDR3. The chain employs TRBV7-9 and TRBJ1-1; D uncertain. V was trimmed by 1 base and J by 1 base, leaving 4 bases between them. The CDR3 has 13 residues. The germline gives CDR1 SEHNR, CDR2 FQNEAQ (reference sequence). CDR3 loop: CASSLGSNTEAFF. CDR3 nucleotides: TGTGCCAGCAGCTTAGGGTCGAACACTGAAGCTTTCTTT.

In this sample, this clone turned up once. The chain couples TRBV6-1 to TRBJ2-7, with a tentative D call TRBD1 (6 bases). Per the germline V gene, CDR1 is MNHNS and CDR2 is SASEGT. Trimming cost V 8 bases and J 3 bases, with 17 bases left between them. CDR3 length equals 14 residues. CDR3 in DNA: TGTGCCAGCCGCCACGACCGGGACAACTACGAGCAGTACTTC. The encoded protein is CASRHDRDNYEQYF.

This clone was counted only a few times. The chain couples TRBV5-6 to TRBJ2-7; D is undetermined. The CDR3 extends over 13 amino acids. V lost 0 bases, J lost 0 bases, and 4 bases lay in between. CDR1 and CDR2 (germline): SGHDT, YYEEEE. The CDR3 coding sequence is TGTGCCAGCAGCTTGGCCTTCTCCTACGAGCAGTACTTC. It codes for CASSLAFSYEQYF.

This clone occurred a few times. The V and J genes are TRBV7-6 and TRBJ1-5; 9 bases are shared with TRBD1. Germline V lookup: CDR1 SGHVS, CDR2 FNYEAQ. This CDR3 has 14 amino acids. Germline trimming cut 5 bases from V and 5 bases from J; bases unmatched to any gene: 4. CDR3 in amino acids: CASSQDRGDQPQHF. The CDR3 DNA sequence: TGTGCCAGCAGCCAAGACAGGGGGGATCAGCCCCAGCATTTT.

This clone came up a few times. The rearrangement uses TRBV9 and TRBJ1-5; D gene uncertain. Germline V CDR1 and CDR2: SGDLS, YYNGEE. V was cut by 1 base and J by 9 bases, with 11 bases left in between. CDR3 length: 13 residues. In nucleotides, the CDR3 is TGTGCCAGCAGCGTACTGGACGCCGGGCCCCAGCATTTT. Translating gives CASSVLDAGPQHF.

This chain joins TRBV12-5 and TRBJ2-6; the D gene is possibly TRBD1 (5 bases). This CDR3 has 19 amino acids. The V gene's germline CDR1 is LGHNT and CDR2 FRNRAP. With 5 bases removed from V and 0 bases from J, the gap between germline ends came to 20 bases. CDR3 sequence (DNA): TGTGCTAGTGGTCCCCCCGGACACACAACCCTCTCTGGGGCCAACGTCCTGACTTTC. Protein: CASGPPGHTTLSGANVLTF. The complete variable domain, with remaining parts taken from reference TRBV12-5 and TRBJ2-6, reads DARVTQTPRHKVTEMGQEVTMRCQPILGHNTVFWYRQTMMQGLELLAYFRNRAPLDDSGMPKDRFSAEMPDATLATLKIQPSEPRDSAVYFCASGPPGHTTLSGANVLTFGAGSRLTVL.

The genes are TRBV2 and TRBJ1-5, with 8 bases lining up with TRBD1. Germline V gene sequence: CDR1 SNHLY, CDR2 FYNNEI. The CDR3 loop spans 14 amino acids. J was trimmed by 6 bases and V by 6 bases; bases with no gene match: 7. The CDR3 nucleotides read TGTGCCAGCAGCATAGACAGGGGTAGTCAGCCCCAGCATTTT. The encoded protein is CASSIDRGSQPQHF. Drawing the rest from reference TRBV2 and TRBJ1-5, the complete variable domain is EPEVTQTPSHQVTQMGQEVILRCVPISNHLYFYWYRQILGQKVEFLVSFYNNEISEKSEIFDDQFSVERPDGSNFTLKIRSTKLEDSAMYFCASSIDRGSQPQHFGDGTRLSIL.

The chain uses TRBV9 and TRBJ1-3, with D perhaps matching TRBD1 (5 bases). Trimming took off 2 bases at V and 5 bases at J, with 14 bases between the two ends. This CDR3 is built from 15 residues. CDR1 SGDLS and CDR2 YYNGEE come from the germline V gene. CDR3 sequence reads: CASSVGGGTRNTIYF. CDR3 sequence (DNA): TGTGCCAGCAGCGTCGGTGGAGGGACTAGAAACACCATATATTTT.